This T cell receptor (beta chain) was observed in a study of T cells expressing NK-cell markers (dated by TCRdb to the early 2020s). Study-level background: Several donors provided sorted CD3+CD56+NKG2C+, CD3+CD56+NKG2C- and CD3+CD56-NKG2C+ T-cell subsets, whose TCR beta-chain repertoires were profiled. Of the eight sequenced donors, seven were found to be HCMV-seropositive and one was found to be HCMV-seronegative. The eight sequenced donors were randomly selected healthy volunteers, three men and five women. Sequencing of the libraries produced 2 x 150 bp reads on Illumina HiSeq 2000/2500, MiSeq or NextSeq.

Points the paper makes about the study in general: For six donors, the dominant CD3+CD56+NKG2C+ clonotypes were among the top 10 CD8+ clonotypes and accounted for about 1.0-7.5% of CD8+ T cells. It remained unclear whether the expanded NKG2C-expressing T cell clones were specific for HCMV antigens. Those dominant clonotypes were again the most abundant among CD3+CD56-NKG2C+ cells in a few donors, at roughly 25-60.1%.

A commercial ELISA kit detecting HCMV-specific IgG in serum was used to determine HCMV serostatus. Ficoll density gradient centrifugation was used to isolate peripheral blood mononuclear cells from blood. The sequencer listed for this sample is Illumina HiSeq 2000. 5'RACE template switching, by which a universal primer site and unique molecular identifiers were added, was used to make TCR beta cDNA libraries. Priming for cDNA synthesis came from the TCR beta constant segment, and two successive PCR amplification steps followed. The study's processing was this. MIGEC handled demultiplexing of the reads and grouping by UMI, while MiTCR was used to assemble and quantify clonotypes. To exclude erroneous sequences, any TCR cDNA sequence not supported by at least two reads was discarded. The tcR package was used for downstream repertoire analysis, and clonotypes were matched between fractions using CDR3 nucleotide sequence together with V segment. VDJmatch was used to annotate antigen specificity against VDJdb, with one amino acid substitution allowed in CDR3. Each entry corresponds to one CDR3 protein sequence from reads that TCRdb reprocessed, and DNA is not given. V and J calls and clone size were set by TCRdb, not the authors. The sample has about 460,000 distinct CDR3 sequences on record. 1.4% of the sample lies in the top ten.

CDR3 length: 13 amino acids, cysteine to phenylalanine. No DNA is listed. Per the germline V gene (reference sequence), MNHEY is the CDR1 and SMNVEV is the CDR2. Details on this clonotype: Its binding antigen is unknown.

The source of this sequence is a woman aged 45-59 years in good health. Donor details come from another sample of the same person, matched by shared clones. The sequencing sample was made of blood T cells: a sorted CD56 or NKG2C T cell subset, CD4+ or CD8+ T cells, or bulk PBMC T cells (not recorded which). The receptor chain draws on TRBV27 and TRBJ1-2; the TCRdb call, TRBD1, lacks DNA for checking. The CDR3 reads CASSTGGRDGYTF.